This TCR beta chain was retrieved from a study of PD-L1 blockade in urothelial cancer. Background on the study: Blood was evaluated 3 weeks (second dose) and 6 weeks after therapy began. Across blood samples, T cells had a median count of about 140,000. Study-wide results and limits: Expansion of tumor-associated blood clones at 3 weeks was greater in durable-benefit patients.

The table came from immunoSEQ multiplex PCR; TCRdb's copy has only in-frame clones and leaves some out. The sample holds 90,000 or so clones, approximately 88% seen once. Between the trimmed V and J ends, which lost 3 bases and 3 bases, there was a span of 10 bases. CDR3 length equals 13 residues. In germline, CDR1 is SGHRS, CDR2 YFSETQ. Note on this clone: Its antigen is undetermined.

Sample time point: pretreatment peripheral blood. Patients were diagnosed with urothelial carcinoma, either locally advanced or metastatic. The chain links TRBV5-1 to TRBJ2-7; D is undetermined. The sequence was collected from a woman older than 75 with urothelial cancer. The material sequenced was PBMCs, taken around atezolizumab (anti-PD-L1) treatment. Written as DNA, the CDR3 is TGCGCCAGCAGCTCTGGGCAGCTCTACGAGCAGTACTTC. Translating it yields CASSSGQLYEQYF.